Presented here are 9 T cell receptor beta chains from one specimen sequenced in a study of blood T cell repertoires in COVID-19. Libraries were prepared by immunoSEQ multiplex PCR; TCRdb keeps only in-frame clonotypes and omits some of them. The profile shows about 360,000 clones, approximately 86% of them singletons. Source material: peripheral blood. These TCRs come from a woman in her fifties or sixties with COVID-19, enrolled during active disease.

The chain is built from TRBV4-1 and TRBJ1-3; D is perhaps TRBD1 (5 bases). V lost 0 bases to trimming and J lost 7 bases, with 16 bases between them. The CDR3 has 16 residues. Germline V gene data show CDR1 as MGHRA and CDR2 as YSYEKL. The CDR3 sequence is CASSQDTQGGWNTIYF. CDR3 in DNA: TGCGCCAGCAGCCAAGATACGCAGGGAGGGTGGAACACCATATATTTT.

The chain couples TRBV11-1 to TRBJ2-3; 11 positions agree with TRBD2. There are 15 residues in the CDR3. From germline, CDR1 is SGHAT and CDR2 FQDESV (reference sequence). V was pared by 5 bases and J by 3 bases, with 4 bases of the junction left unmatched. CDR3 loop: CASSRLAGYTDTQYF. The CDR3 nucleotides are TGTGCCAGCAGCAGACTAGCGGGATATACAGATACGCAGTATTTT.

This chain uses TRBV5-1 with TRBJ2-2, with 7 bases aligning to TRBD1. Germline V CDR1 and CDR2: SGHRS, YFSETQ. Germline trimming cut 5 bases from V and 6 bases from J; bases unmatched to any gene: 10. This CDR3 has 15 amino acids. The CDR3 loop is CASRQSRGQAGELFF. The CDR3 DNA reads as TGCGCCAGCAGACAAAGTAGGGGGCAGGCCGGGGAGCTGTTTTTT.

The chain combines TRBV5-4 with TRBJ1-1; 9 positions match TRBD1. There are 13 residues in the CDR3. Germline V gives CDR1 SGHNT, CDR2 YYREEE (reference sequence). J was trimmed by 4 bases and V by 4 bases; bases with no gene match: 2. CDR3 DNA: TGTGCCAGCAGCCCGGACAGGGGCACTGAAGCTTTCTTT. This gives the protein CASSPDRGTEAFF.

V gene TRBV29-1 combines with J gene TRBJ2-5; D is unresolved. Germline V gives CDR1 SQVTM, CDR2 ANQGSEA. V lost 3 bases to trimming and J lost 4 bases, with 12 bases between them. The CDR3 covers 13 residues. CDR3 in amino acids: CSVEVGLGETQYF. The CDR3 nucleotides are TGCAGCGTTGAGGTGGGCCTTGGAGAGACCCAGTACTTC. The full variable domain, in which reference TRBV29-1 and TRBJ2-5 provide the parts outside the CDR3, is SAVISQKPSRDICQRGTSLTIQCQVDSQVTMMFWYRQQPGQSLTLIATANQGSEATYESGFVIDKFPISRPNLTFSTLTVSNMSPEDSSIYLCSVEVGLGETQYFGPGTRLLVL.

The chain couples TRBV6-2 or TRBV6-3 to TRBJ2-7; 8 positions agree with TRBD2. Germline trimming cut 2 bases from V and 0 bases from J; bases unmatched to any gene: 3. The CDR3 length is 15 residues. The germline V gene has CDR1 MNHEY and CDR2 SVGEGT. The CDR3 spells CASSYAGGRSYEQYF. In DNA, the CDR3 is TGTGCCAGCAGTTACGCGGGGGGCCGCTCCTACGAGCAGTACTTC.

J is TRBJ2-2 and V is TRBV10-1, with D possibly matching TRBD2 (6 bases). CDR3 length: 12 residues. Germline CDR1 is WNHNN and CDR2 is SYGVQD (reference sequence). Trimming pared 10 bases from V and 8 bases from J, leaving 14 bases between. The DNA for the CDR3 is TGCGCCACCGGGAGCGGCACGGGGGAGCTGTTTTTT. Amino acids: CATGSGTGELFF.

Concerning this clone: Other DNA sequences in this sample translate to the same CDR3. The chain links TRBV11-3 to TRBJ2-3; D gene unclear. The CDR3 spans 12 residues. V gave up 1 base and J gave up 4 bases, with 3 bases separating them. CDR1 and CDR2 (germline): SGHNT, YENEEA. The CDR3 bases are TGTGCCAGCAGCTTAGGCGCAGATACGCAGTATTTT. Its protein product is CASSLGADTQYF.

This chain connects TRBV7-2 to TRBJ1-5, with D possibly matching TRBD1 (6 bases). Germline CDR1 reads SGHTA; CDR2 reads FQGNSA. V lost 0 bases to trimming and J lost 0 bases, with 18 bases between them. This CDR3 region has 19 residues. CDR3 DNA: TGTGCCAGCAGCTTAGCTGGGGCAGGGGCCCCCTATAGCAATCAGCCCCAGCATTTT. It codes for CASSLAGAGAPYSNQPQHF.